This TCR beta chain was recorded in a study of T cell responses to AZD1222 COVID-19 vaccine. Study outcomes and limitations: Just a handful of people given AZD1222 tested seropositive at baseline.

The CDR3 has 15 amino acids. Losses at the gene ends were 2 bases for V and 1 base for J; bases not matched to a gene: 1. In germline, CDR1 is SGHNT, CDR2 YYREEE (reference sequence). A remark on this clone: Antigen unknown.

Generated by immunoSEQ multiplex PCR, the TCRdb table keeps only in-frame clones and is missing some. The sample shows 160,000 or so clones, approximately 90% of them seen only once. The starting material was peripheral blood, obtained 28 days after the second AZD1222 dose. The TCR was taken from an adult who received the AZD1222 COVID-19 vaccine. This chain uses TRBV5-4 with TRBJ1-2; 11 bases line up with TRBD1. CDR3: CASSFGTGGNYGYTF. The CDR3 coding sequence is TGTGCCAGCAGCTTCGGGACAGGGGGTAACTATGGCTACACCTTC.